Below, 13 T cell receptor beta chains from the same sample are listed, as sequenced in a study of blood T cell repertoires in COVID-19 (dated by TCRdb to 2018 to 2021). Library method: the immunoSEQ multiplex PCR assay. TCRdb holds this immuneACCESS table with in-frame rearrangements only. Some clones are missing; in checked studies, unresolved V genes explain under half, and the rest has no known cause. Counted in this sample were around 100,000 clones; more than 80% of them appeared once. The top ten constitute approximately 25% of the sample. The sample comprised peripheral blood. Receptors were obtained from a human donor in a cohort sampled during active COVID-19.

The chain has TRBV11-3 and TRBJ2-3; D is perhaps TRBD1 (6 bases). Trimming took 4 bases from V and 0 from J, leaving 8 bases between them. CDR3 size: 14 residues. Germline V CDR1 and CDR2: SGHNT, YENEEA. The CDR3 coding sequence is TGTGCCAGCAGCTCGGACAGAAGCACAGATACGCAGTATTTT. Residues: CASSSDRSTDTQYF.

The chain has TRBV5-4 and TRBJ1-5; maybe TRBD1 (5 bases). The germline V and J ends were trimmed by 3 bases and 0 bases, with 7 bases remaining between them. The CDR3 is 14 amino acids. The germline V gene has CDR1 SGHNT and CDR2 YYREEE (reference sequence). The CDR3 DNA follows: TGTGCCAGCAGCTCCGGGGGTAGCAATCAGCCCCAGCATTTT. Its protein product is CASSSGGSNQPQHF. The full variable domain, its missing parts supplied by reference TRBV5-4 and TRBJ1-5, is ETGVTQSPTHLIKTRGQQVTLRCSSQSGHNTVSWYQQALGQGPQFIFQYYREEENGRGNFPPRFSGLQFPNYSSELNVNALELDDSALYLCASSSGGSNQPQHFGDGTRLSIL.

This clone has a single count. This sequence joins TRBV18 and TRBJ1-5; a possible D gene is TRBD1 (6 bases). The CDR3 is made up of 14 amino acids. Germline V gene lookup returns CDR1 KGHSH and CDR2 LQKENI. The V and J ends lost 5 bases and 5 bases respectively, with 13 bases between them. As DNA, the CDR3 is TGTGCCAGCTCAAATCAGGGGCCTGATCAGCCCCAGCATTTT. Its translation: CASSNQGPDQPQHF.

The chain uses TRBV3-1 (or the pseudogene TRBV3-2) and TRBJ2-5; possibly TRBD1 for D (5 bases). V shed 2 bases and J shed 1 base, with 14 bases lying between them. The CDR3 consists of 16 residues. Germline CDR1 and CDR2: LGHDT and YNNKEL (reference sequence). Here the CDR3 DNA reads TGTGCCAGCAGCCAACCTACCGACAGCACCCAAGAGACCCAGTACTTC. Its protein product is CASSQPTDSTQETQYF.

The chain employs TRBV7-2 and TRBJ1-4; D remains unclear. From germline, CDR1 is SGHTA and CDR2 FQGNSA. The CDR3 has 13 amino acids. V was cut by 5 bases and J by 4 bases, with 8 bases left in between. CDR3 region: CASSPYNNEKLFF. DNA for the CDR3: TGTGCCAGCAGCCCTTATAATAATGAAAAACTGTTTTTT. Variable domain in full (rest from reference TRBV7-2 and TRBJ1-4): GAGVSQSPSNKVTEKGKDVELRCDPISGHTALYWYRQSLGQGLEFLIYFQGNSAPDKSGLPSDRFSAERTGGSVSTLTIQRTQQEDSAVYLCASSPYNNEKLFFGSGTQLSVL.

The chain has TRBV9 and TRBJ1-2; D possibly corresponds to TRBD1 (5 bases). The V and J ends lost 0 bases and 4 bases respectively, with 16 bases between them. The CDR3 spans 16 residues. Germline V lookup: CDR1 SGDLS, CDR2 YYNGEE. The CDR3 reads CASSVAGAVLSYGYTF. CDR3 nucleotides: TGTGCCAGCAGCGTAGCTGGGGCGGTTTTATCCTATGGCTACACCTTC.

J is TRBJ2-1 and V is TRBV6-5, with D maybe TRBD2 (5 bases). This CDR3 comprises 16 residues. Trimming pared 0 bases from V and 2 bases from J, leaving 11 bases between. From germline, CDR1 is MNHEY and CDR2 SVGAGI. In nucleotides, the CDR3 is TGTGCCAGCAGTTACTCAGGACTTAATACCTACAATGAGCAGTTCTTC. Translation gives CASSYSGLNTYNEQFF.

The rearrangement uses TRBV9 and TRBJ1-1; maybe TRBD1 (6 bases). The germline V gene encodes CDR1 SGDLS and CDR2 YYNGEE. V lost 4 bases, J lost 2 bases, and 18 bases lay in between. There are 16 residues in the CDR3. Written as DNA, the CDR3 is TGTGCCAGCAGCCGGGGGGGCACTTTGATCAACACTGAAGCTTTCTTT. The encoded protein is CASSRGGTLINTEAFF.

The rearrangement links TRBV19 to TRBJ2-1, with 10 bases lining up with TRBD1. The CDR3 totals 15 residues. Germline V gene sequence: CDR1 LNHDA, CDR2 SQIVND (reference sequence). Trimming cost V 3 bases and J 8 bases; bases outside gene matches: 7. Here the CDR3 reads CASSIAETGGDEQFF. As DNA, the CDR3 is TGTGCCAGTAGTATTGCTGAGACAGGGGGCGATGAGCAGTTCTTC.

The genes are TRBV20-1 and TRBJ2-5; D unclear. This CDR3 spans 11 amino acids. V lost 6 bases, J lost 5 bases, and 10 bases lay in between. CDR1 DFQATT and CDR2 SNEGSKA come from the germline V gene (reference sequence). CDR3 loop: CSATVGETQYF. CDR3 coding DNA: TGCAGTGCAACGGTCGGGGAGACCCAGTACTTC.

V and J are TRBV25-1 and TRBJ2-7, with 8 bases identical to TRBD1. The germline gives CDR1 MGHDK, CDR2 SYGVNS. The CDR3 extends over 14 amino acids. Unmatched junction bases numbered 4, after V lost 5 bases and J lost 1 base. The CDR3 DNA reads as TGTGCCAGCAGTAACAGACAGGGGTCCTACGAGCAGTACTTC. It yields the protein CASSNRQGSYEQYF.

The chain combines TRBV5-6 with TRBJ2-1; tentative D call: TRBD2 (5 bases). V lost 0 bases to trimming and J lost 0 bases, with 13 bases between them. Germline V CDR1 and CDR2: SGHDT, YYEEEE. This CDR3 is built from 17 residues. The CDR3 here is CASSLVPGRGSYNEQFF. DNA for the CDR3: TGTGCCAGCAGCTTGGTTCCAGGTCGGGGCTCCTACAATGAGCAGTTCTTC. The complete variable domain, with remaining parts taken from reference TRBV5-6 and TRBJ2-1, reads DAGVTQSPTHLIKTRGQQVTLRCSPKSGHDTVSWYQQALGQGPQFIFQYYEEEERQRGNFPDRFSGHQFPNYSSELNVNALLLGDSALYLCASSLVPGRGSYNEQFFGPGTRLTVL.

V and J are TRBV5-1 and TRBJ2-5; tentatively, D is TRBD2 (6 bases). V dropped 3 bases and J dropped 1 base, with 7 bases sitting between them. Germline CDR1 SGHRS, CDR2 YFSETQ. The CDR3 is 13 residues long. The CDR3: CASSSGLQETQYF. The CDR3 DNA sequence: TGCGCCAGCAGCTCGGGACTCCAAGAGACCCAGTACTTC.